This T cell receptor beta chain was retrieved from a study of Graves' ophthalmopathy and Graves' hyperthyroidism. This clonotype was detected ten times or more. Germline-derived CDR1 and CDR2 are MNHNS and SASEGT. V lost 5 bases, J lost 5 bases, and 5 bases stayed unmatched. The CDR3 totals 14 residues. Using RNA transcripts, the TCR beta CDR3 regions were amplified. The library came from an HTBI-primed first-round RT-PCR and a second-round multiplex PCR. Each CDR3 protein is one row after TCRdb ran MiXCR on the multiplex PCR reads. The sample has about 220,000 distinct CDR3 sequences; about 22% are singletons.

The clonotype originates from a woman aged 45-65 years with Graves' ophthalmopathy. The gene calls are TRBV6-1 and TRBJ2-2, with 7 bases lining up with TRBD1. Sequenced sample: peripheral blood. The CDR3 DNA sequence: TGTGCCAGCAGTAAGGGACAGACTACCGGGGAGCTGTTTTTT. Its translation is CASSKGQTTGELFF.